A selection of T cell receptor beta chains follows, all from one sample in a study of T cell changes during pregnancy in multiple sclerosis. TCRdb's copy holds only in-frame clones and misses some; the assay was immunoSEQ multiplex PCR. The sample yields more than 55,000 clones, more than 75% seen once. This specimen was peripheral blood, taken in the second trimester of pregnancy. Source of these receptors: a female donor with multiple sclerosis, enrolled in a pregnancy study. Both conserved end residues are part of each CDR3. The order of the fields is clone size, V gene, D gene, J gene, CDR3 protein, CDR3 DNA. D genes are given only for firm matches. The size field is filled for only some rows; it gives once, few, many or a size class.

>NA|TRBV6-1|NA|TRBJ1-6
CASSLGYSYNSPLHF
TGTGCCAGCAGCCTCGGGTACTCCTATAATTCACCCCTCCACTTT
>NA|TRBV18|TRBD1|TRBJ2-3
CASSPGTGGDTQYF
TGTGCCAGCTCACCTGGGACAGGGGGAGATACGCAGTATTTT
>once|TRBV9|TRBD1|TRBJ1-2
CASSVGGQGYGYTF
TGTGCCAGCAGCGTAGGGGGACAGGGGTATGGCTACACCTTC
>NA|TRBV27|TRBD2|TRBJ2-3
CASSFPSSGGITDTQYF
TGTGCCAGCAGTTTTCCCTCCAGCGGGGGGATAACAGATACGCAGTATTTT
>NA|TRBV5-1|TRBD1|TRBJ2-7
CASSPGTGLYEQYF
TGCGCCAGCAGCCCCGGGACAGGGCTCTACGAGCAGTACTTC
>NA|TRBV4-1|NA|TRBJ1-3
CASSQGRGAGNTIYF
TGCGCCAGCAGCCAGGGCCGGGGTGCAGGAAACACCATATATTTT
>NA|TRBV28|TRBD1|TRBJ2-5
CASSLAPSDRDQETQYF
TGTGCCAGCAGTTTAGCTCCCTCAGACAGGGACCAAGAGACCCAGTACTTC
>NA|TRBV6-5|NA|TRBJ2-1
CASSSLWGDNEQFF
TGTGCCAGTAGCTCCCTTTGGGGAGACAATGAGCAGTTCTTC
>NA|TRBV5-1|NA|TRBJ1-4
CASSLAGGPATNEKLFF
TGCGCCAGCAGCTTGGCCGGAGGCCCCGCAACTAATGAAAAACTGTTTTTT
>NA|TRBV2|TRBD2|TRBJ2-5
CASSGGDYRWETQYF
TGTGCCAGCAGTGGGGGGGACTACCGCTGGGAGACCCAGTACTTC
>NA|TRBV6-6|TRBD1|TRBJ1-2
CASRETGRGIDGYTF
TGTGCCAGCAGGGAGACAGGGAGAGGGATAGATGGCTACACCTTC
>NA|TRBV18|NA|TRBJ2-6
CASSPLYGRPGANVLTF
TGTGCCAGCTCACCCTTGTACGGCAGGCCTGGGGCCAACGTCCTGACTTTC
>NA|TRBV5-1|NA|TRBJ1-3
CASSDSSGNTIYF
TGCGCCAGCAGCGACAGCTCTGGAAACACCATATATTTT
>NA|TRBV5-1|TRBD1|TRBJ2-2
CASSPGQARTGELFF
TGCGCCAGCAGCCCCGGACAGGCCCGCACCGGGGAGCTGTTTTTT
>few|TRBV6-1|NA|TRBJ1-2
CASSEARYGYTF
TGTGCCAGCAGTGAAGCGAGGTATGGCTACACCTTC
>NA|TRBV7-3|TRBD1|TRBJ1-1
CASSSQGLNTEAFF
TGTGCCAGCAGCTCACAGGGGTTGAACACTGAAGCTTTCTTT
>once|TRBV6-4|NA|TRBJ2-7
CASSDGVSSYEQYF
TGTGCCAGCAGTGACGGAGTTTCCTCCTACGAGCAGTACTTC
>NA|TRBV7-8|NA|TRBJ2-2
CASRPSARGELFF
TGTGCCAGCAGACCGAGCGCACGTGGGGAGCTGTTTTTT